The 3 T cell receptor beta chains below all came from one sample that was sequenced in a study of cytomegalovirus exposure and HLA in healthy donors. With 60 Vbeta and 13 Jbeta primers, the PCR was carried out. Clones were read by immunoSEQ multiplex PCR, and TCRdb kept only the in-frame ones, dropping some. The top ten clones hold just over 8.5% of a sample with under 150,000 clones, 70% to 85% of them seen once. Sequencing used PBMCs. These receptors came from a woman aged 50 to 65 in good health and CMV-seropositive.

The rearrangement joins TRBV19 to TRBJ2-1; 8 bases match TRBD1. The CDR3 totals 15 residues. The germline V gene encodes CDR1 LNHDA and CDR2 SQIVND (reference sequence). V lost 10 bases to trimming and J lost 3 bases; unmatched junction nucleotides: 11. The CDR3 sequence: CATLPDRGIYNEQFF. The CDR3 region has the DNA TGTGCCACCCTGCCCGACAGGGGTATCTACAATGAGCAGTTCTTC.

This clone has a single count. The CDR3 nucleotides are TGTGCCAGCAGTTTGGGAGGCCTACAGGGCTACACCTTC. It yields the protein CASSLGGLQGYTF. This chain uses TRBV28 with TRBJ1-2, with unresolved D. The CDR3 consists of 13 residues. In germline, CDR1 is MDHEN, CDR2 SYDVKM. The V end lost 3 bases, the J end lost 8 bases, and 13 bases lay between the germline ends.

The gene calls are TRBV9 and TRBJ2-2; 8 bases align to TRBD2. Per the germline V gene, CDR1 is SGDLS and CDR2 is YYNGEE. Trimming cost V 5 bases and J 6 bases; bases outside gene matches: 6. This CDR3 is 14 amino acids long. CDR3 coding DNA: TGTGCCAGCAGGGTGGGACTAGACCCCGGGGAGCTGTTTTTT. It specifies CASRVGLDPGELFF. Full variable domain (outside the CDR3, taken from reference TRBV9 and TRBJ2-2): DSGVTQTPKHLITATGQRVTLRCSPRSGDLSVYWYQQSLDQGLQFLIQYYNGEERAKGNILERFSAQQFPDLHSELNLSSLELGDSALYFCASRVGLDPGELFFGEGSRLTVL.